This TCR beta chain was recovered during a study of blood T cell repertoires in COVID-19. On the study more broadly: Whether acute or convalescent, the COVID-19 samples came from the United States, Italy and Spain. Sources were T cells, B-cell-depleted T cells, or PBMCs; the material itself was cDNA or gDNA.

Original processing methods: Amplifying reference gene primers gave estimates of nucleated cell counts. This table comes from immunoSEQ multiplex PCR, and its TCRdb copy is limited to in-frame clones, with some not included. V and J calls and clone size follow that table, whereas D and trimming were derived from the DNA. The data contain 200,000 or so clones, around nine tenths of them seen just once; the ten biggest clones take up 2.7%. The material sequenced was peripheral blood. The receptor was derived from a woman in her sixties with acute or convalescent COVID-19.

CDR3 DNA sequence: TGTGCCAGCAGTTTAGCGAGGGTTATTACGCAGTATTTT. Protein: CASSLARVITQYF. This rearrangement joins TRBV12-3 or TRBV12-4 to TRBJ2-3; TRBD2 might be the D (5 bases). This CDR3 is built from 13 residues. V gave up 0 bases and J gave up 8 bases, with 9 bases separating them.